These 18 T cell receptor beta chains were sequenced from one sample in a study of Tregs in tolerant kidney transplant recipients. Clones were sequenced by immunoSEQ multiplex PCR, and TCRdb holds only the in-frame ones, with some missing. The table includes about 90,000 clones, more than 85% detected once. The nonmyeloablative bone marrow transplants came from related graft donors, with transient mixed chimerism. The source was CD4+ T cells from blood (PBMCs), collected 12 months after the transplant. Receptors originate from a human patient who received a combined kidney and bone marrow transplant. Some T cells may have originated in the graft donor.

The V and J genes are TRBV18 and TRBJ2-5, with 11 bases matching TRBD1. V lost 3 bases to trimming and J lost 5 bases; unmatched junction nucleotides: 5. The CDR3 is 15 amino acids. The V gene's germline CDR1 is KGHSH and CDR2 LQKENI. The CDR3 loop is CASSPGQGGAETQYF. CDR3 nucleotide sequence: TGTGCCAGCTCACCGGGACAGGGGGGTGCGGAGACCCAGTACTTC.

The chain employs TRBV4-1 and TRBJ2-7, with D possibly matching TRBD1 (6 bases). V lost 0 bases and J lost 3, with 15 bases in between. The CDR3 is 16 amino acids. Germline CDR1 reads MGHRA; CDR2 reads YSYEKL. For the CDR3, the DNA is TGCGCCAGCAGCCAAGACGAAGCAGGGGCTTTCTACGAGCAGTACTTC. Translation: CASSQDEAGAFYEQYF.

CDR3 protein: CASYLGPGGSPLHF. In DNA, the CDR3 is TGTGCCAGCTATTTGGGCCCTGGGGGCTCACCCCTCCACTTT. The chain is built from TRBV6-1 and TRBJ1-6; possible D gene TRBD1, 6 bases. Germline V gene sequence: CDR1 MNHNS, CDR2 SASEGT. The CDR3 has 14 residues. V lost 8 bases and J lost 10, with 18 bases in between.

Comments on this clone: Relative to the germline gene, one junction end is altered; a read error may explain this. The sample has other DNA sequences that encode this CDR3 too. J is TRBJ1-6 and V is TRBV10-3, with 9 bases identical to TRBD1. Germline values: CDR1 ENHRY, CDR2 SYGVKD. This CDR3 has 15 amino acids. Here the CDR3 DNA reads TGTGCCACAACAGGGGGCTTTCATTATAATTCCCCCCTCCACTTT. Its translation: CATTGGFHYNSPLHF.

The V and J genes are TRBV11-3 and TRBJ2-5; the D gene is possibly TRBD2 (5 bases). Germline assignment: CDR1 SGHNT and CDR2 YENEEA. Between the trimmed V and J ends, which lost 8 bases and 2 bases, there was a span of 15 bases. This CDR3 comprises 14 residues. CDR3 sequence reads: CASQGGMLQETQYF. DNA for the CDR3: TGTGCCAGCCAAGGAGGCATGTTACAAGAGACCCAGTACTTC.

V gene TRBV19 combines with J gene TRBJ2-2; 8 bases fit TRBD1. J lost 1 base, V lost 2 bases, and 9 bases had no gene match. The CDR3 covers 18 residues. Germline-derived CDR1 and CDR2 are LNHDA and SQIVND (reference sequence). The chain's CDR3 is CASSITPTGQGNTGELFF. Written as DNA, the CDR3 is TGTGCCAGTAGTATAACCCCGACCGGACAGGGGAACACCGGGGAGCTGTTTTTT.

V usage is TRBV2 and J usage is TRBJ2-1, with 10 bases that match TRBD2. This CDR3 spans 15 amino acids. The germline gives CDR1 SNHLY, CDR2 FYNNEI. V trimming: 6 bases; J trimming: 7 bases; junction bases outside the gene matches: 9. CDR3 nucleotides: TGTGCCAGCAGGTTGTCTAGCGGGAGTGCGAATGAGCAGTTCTTC. This translates into CASRLSSGSANEQFF.

The chain carries TRBV5-1 and TRBJ2-5; tentatively, D is TRBD1 (5 bases). The germline CDR1 and CDR2 sequences are SGHRS and YFSETQ. V lost 8 bases, J lost 0 bases, and 14 bases lay in between. The CDR3 runs 14 residues. CDR3 in amino acids: CASKPGMYQETQYF. Written as DNA, the CDR3 is TGCGCCAGTAAGCCAGGGATGTACCAAGAGACCCAGTACTTC.

CDR3 nucleotides: TGTGCCAGCAGCCCGCGTCTAGCGGAGGTCAGCGAGCAGTTCTTC. Translation: CASSPRLAEVSEQFF. The chain couples TRBV11-3 to TRBJ2-1; 7 bases fit TRBD2. With 5 bases clipped from V and 10 bases from J, the junction kept 14 bases outside the gene matches. The CDR3 is 15 amino acids. Germline V gene data show CDR1 as SGHNT and CDR2 as YENEEA.

This chain joins TRBV7-3 and TRBJ2-1; D might be TRBD1 (5 bases). The CDR3 loop spans 15 amino acids. Germline CDR1 is SGHTA and CDR2 is FQGTGA. Trimming stripped 5 bases from V and 7 bases from J, with 18 bases between. CDR3 residues: CASSPKSTRENEQFF. In DNA form, the CDR3 reads TGTGCCAGCAGCCCTAAGAGTACCAGGGAAAATGAGCAGTTCTTC.

CDR3 DNA sequence: TGTGCCAGCAGTGAAGCGGGGAGTACGCAGTATTTT. This codes for CASSEAGSTQYF. V usage is TRBV2 and J usage is TRBJ2-3; possibly TRBD2 for D (5 bases). V was pared by 0 bases and J by 8 bases, with 6 bases between. The CDR3 runs to 12 residues. Germline CDR1 reads SNHLY; CDR2 reads FYNNEI.

The gene calls are TRBV11-3 and TRBJ2-5, with D possibly being TRBD1 (5 bases). The CDR3 runs to 14 residues. Germline CDR1 SGHNT, CDR2 YENEEA. V lost 2 bases and J lost 5, with 12 bases in between. CDR3 sequence (DNA): TGTGCCAGCAGCTTAACCGCAGGGTCGGAGACCCAGTACTTC. Amino acids: CASSLTAGSETQYF.

The CDR3 loop is CASQGASRGYNEQFF. The CDR3, as DNA: TGCGCCAGCCAGGGGGCGTCTCGGGGATACAATGAGCAGTTCTTC. The chain couples TRBV5-1 to TRBJ2-1; 8 bases are shared with TRBD1. Germline CDR1 is SGHRS and CDR2 is YFSETQ. Trimming cost V 7 bases and J 4 bases; bases outside gene matches: 10. The CDR3 is made up of 15 amino acids. The variable domain in full, completed from reference TRBV5-1 and TRBJ2-1, reads KAGVTQTPRYLIKTRGQQVTLSCSPISGHRSVSWYQQTPGQGLQFLFEYFSETQRNKGNFPGRFSGRQFSNSRSEMNVSTLELGDSALYLCASQGASRGYNEQFFGPGTRLTVL.

V gene TRBV7-9 combines with J gene TRBJ2-1; 12 nucleotides match TRBD2. Germline assignment: CDR1 SEHNR and CDR2 FQNEAQ (reference sequence). Losses at the gene ends were 0 bases for V and 8 bases for J; bases not matched to a gene: 5. The CDR3 runs to 16 residues. The CDR3 reads CASSLAWTSGTDEQFF. The CDR3 DNA reads as TGTGCCAGCAGCTTAGCCTGGACTAGCGGGACTGATGAGCAGTTCTTC.

The chain employs TRBV19 and TRBJ2-3; 9 bases line up with TRBD2. The CDR3 contains 15 residues. Germline trimming cut 5 bases from V and 1 base from J; bases unmatched to any gene: 4. Germline CDR1 is LNHDA and CDR2 is SQIVND (reference sequence). The CDR3 DNA follows: TGTGCCAGTAGTCAGGTAGCGGGAGGCACAGATACGCAGTATTTT. Translation: CASSQVAGGTDTQYF.

The chain combines TRBV29-1 with TRBJ1-2; no reliable D call. Germline values: CDR1 SQVTM, CDR2 ANQGSEA. The CDR3 is 12 residues long. The V end was cut by 2 bases, the J end by 1 base, with 5 bases between. The CDR3 nucleotides read TGCAGCGTTGAACCGGTTAACTATGGCTACACCTTC. This encodes CSVEPVNYGYTF.

The chain is built from TRBV18 and TRBJ2-7, with a possible D match to TRBD1 (6 bases). This CDR3 region has 18 residues. Trimming removed 6 bases from V and 6 bases from J, with 30 bases in between. Germline V gene lookup returns CDR1 KGHSH and CDR2 LQKENI. The CDR3, as DNA: TGTGCCAGCTCTCTCCGACAGGAAGCCTTGAGCGGATCTGGCGAGCAGTACTTC. Amino acid sequence: CASSLRQEALSGSGEQYF.

The chain is built from TRBV18 and TRBJ1-2; tentatively, D is TRBD1 (6 bases). Germline lookup yields CDR1 KGHSH and CDR2 LQKENI. V was shortened by 2 bases and J by 6 bases, with 19 bases between the two germline ends. This CDR3 is 16 amino acids long. Written as DNA, the CDR3 is TGTGCCAGCTCACCAGATGATTACACAGGGTTTGATGGCTACACCTTC. It encodes CASSPDDYTGFDGYTF.